The 10 T cell receptor beta chains below all came from one sample that was sequenced in a study of post-analysis software for immune sequencing data. Regarding the study as a whole: TRBV5-6, TRBV5-1 and TRBV20-1 belonged to a set of roughly 5 TRBV segments that were more frequent in patients than controls.

No antigen has been identified for these receptors. The library was made from cDNA and included unique molecular identifiers. TCRdb re-called the PCR reads with MiXCR, one entry per CDR3 protein. The data contain fewer than 900,000 distinct CDR3 sequences, around 42% of them seen just once; the ten biggest clones take up 4.9%. The sequenced sample consisted of blood. The source is a girl aged 5-17 years with multiple sclerosis.

This clonotype appeared a single time. CDR3 coding DNA: TGCAGCGTTGAGGGACTAGCGAACGAGCAGTACTTC. Translated: CSVEGLANEQYF. This sequence joins TRBV29-1 and TRBJ2-7; TRBD2 aligns across 10 bases. This CDR3 region has 12 residues. V was clipped by 3 bases and J by 5 bases; unmatched bases: 1. Germline loops: CDR1 SQVTM, CDR2 ANQGSEA.

This clonotype has just a few counts. The CDR3 protein is CASSPTGTEYNEQFF. The CDR3 nucleotides read TGTGCCAGCAGTCCAACCGGGACGGAGTACAATGAGCAGTTCTTC. The gene calls are TRBV12-3 or TRBV12-4 and TRBJ2-1; possibly TRBD1 or TRBD2 for D (5 bases each). V lost 5 bases to trimming and J lost 4 bases, with 15 bases between them. CDR3 length: 15 amino acids.

This chain uses TRBV27 with TRBJ2-6; D may be TRBD1 (7 bases). CDR3 length: 16 amino acids. Trimming shortened V by 1 base and J by 4 bases, and 11 bases separated the two germline ends. In germline, CDR1 is MNHEY, CDR2 SMNVEV (reference sequence). CDR3 loop: CASSLWRGPGANVLTF. CDR3 coding DNA: TGTGCCAGCAGTTTATGGAGGGGGCCCGGGGCCAACGTCCTGACTTTC.

This clonotype was seen a few times. V and J are TRBV6-5 and TRBJ2-7; D not certain. The CDR3 is 13 residues long. Germline lookup yields CDR1 MNHEY and CDR2 SVGAGI. Trimming cost V 7 bases and J 0 bases, with 10 bases left between them. CDR3: CASNNESSYEQYF. CDR3 in DNA: TGTGCCAGCAACAACGAGAGCTCCTACGAGCAGTACTTC.

This clonotype occurred a few times. The rearrangement joins TRBV7-6 to TRBJ2-1, with 8 bases that match TRBD2. CDR1 is SGHVS, CDR2 FNYEAQ, per germline. The trim removed 2 bases at V and 7 bases at J, leaving 7 bases unmatched. The CDR3 totals 15 residues. DNA for the CDR3: TGTGCCAGCAGCTTAACCCGGGAGGGTTGGAATGAGCAGTTCTTC. This codes for CASSLTREGWNEQFF.

This clonotype has at least ten counts. This sequence joins TRBV29-1 and TRBJ2-3; 9 bases fit TRBD2. Germline CDR1 SQVTM, CDR2 ANQGSEA. Trimming at V came to 7 bases and at J to 6 bases, leaving 14 bases not matched to a gene. This CDR3 is 15 amino acids long. The CDR3 loop is CSAQGGGRGGDTQYF. In DNA, the CDR3 is TGCAGCGCCCAGGGCGGCGGGAGGGGAGGGGATACGCAGTATTTT.

On this clonotype: An end of the junction does not agree with germline; a read error may underlie this. The chain employs TRBV29-1 and TRBJ1-1; D is uncertain. The CDR3 extends over 12 amino acids. The germline CDR1 and CDR2 sequences are SQVTM and ANQGSEA. CDR3 sequence reads: CSVEAEYTEAFF. The DNA of the CDR3 is TGCAGCGTCGAAGCGGAGTACACTGAAGCTTTCTTT.

V gene TRBV12-3 or TRBV12-4 combines with J gene TRBJ2-3; 8 nucleotides match TRBD1. The ends lost 8 bases at V and 0 bases at J; junction bases unmatched: 10. This CDR3 spans 16 amino acids. The chain's CDR3 is CASPPSTGASTDTQYF. CDR3 nucleotides: TGTGCCAGCCCACCTTCGACAGGGGCGAGCACAGATACGCAGTATTTT.

Many counts were recorded for this clonotype. The rearrangement uses TRBV10-3 and TRBJ2-5; no reliable D call. The CDR3 runs 11 residues. Germline-derived CDR1 and CDR2 are ENHRY and SYGVKD. Deletions cut 4 bases from V and 5 bases from J, with 5 bases between. The chain's CDR3 is CAISGGETQYF. Here the CDR3 DNA reads TGTGCCATCAGTGGTGGGGAGACCCAGTACTTC.

This clonotype was counted ten times or more. The V and J genes are TRBV7-9 and TRBJ2-5; 9 bases are shared with TRBD1. V was clipped by 2 bases and J by 5 bases; unmatched bases: 6. From germline, CDR1 is SEHNR and CDR2 FQNEAQ (reference sequence). The CDR3 sequence is 15 residues long. The CDR3 reads CASSLHRGPGETQYF. The DNA for the CDR3 is TGTGCCAGCAGCTTACACAGGGGGCCGGGTGAGACCCAGTACTTC.